This record looks at one TCR beta chain sequence and its context. Which antigen it targets is not known. No per-base quality is available; no much larger clone lies one base away. Genomic DNA was extracted from sorted cells with the QIAGEN DNeasy Blood and Tissue Kit for TCRbeta CDR3 sequencing. High-throughput TCRbeta CDR3 sequencing was carried out commercially through immunoSEQ, with PCR amplification with bias correction and internal controls included. Concerning the study's data processing: A unique productive TCRbeta sequence was defined by the CDR3 nucleotide sequence when primers matched, and otherwise by the CDR3 amino acid sequence together with the Vbeta and Jbeta genes. To correct for sorting error, sequences found in more than one sorted population at a frequency ratio of 2:1 or less were discarded, and the remaining shared sequences were assigned to the population with the higher frequency. A sequence counted as donor-reactive if, in CFSE-low cells, the sequence had a frequency of at least 0.01% and was expanded at least 5-fold compared with unstimulated cells. Repertoire divergence was quantified by Jensen-Shannon divergence using the top 100 TCRbeta sequences ranked by frequency. For any sample with multiple sequencing runs, sorting error was corrected in each run separately before the runs were pooled. TCRdb retrieved this table from immuneACCESS and kept in-frame rearrangements only. Not all clones are present; in checked studies, unresolved V genes account for under half, and no reason is known for the remainder. D and trimming were read from the DNA, whereas the V and J calls and clone size are those reported in that table. The table for this sample lists roughly 250,000 clones; approximately 84% of them were counted only once. The top ten constitute around 0.68% of the sample.

Unstimulated Tregs (CD4+CD25+CD127-), CD4+ non-Tregs (CD4+CD25-), CD4 and CD8 cells were FACS-sorted from thawed PBMCs. Healthy control blood was obtained either as purchased buffy coats or from healthy volunteers. Healthy control blood was processed to PBMCs with a Ficoll density gradient and then cryopreserved, whereas patient PBMCs were collected both before and after transplant. This record comes from a study of Tregs in tolerant kidney transplant recipients (dated by TCRdb to the late 2010s). In terms of the full investigation: TCRbeta sequencing was used in the study to identify donor-specific regulatory T cells before combined kidney and bone marrow transplantation, and the identified cells were then tracked after transplant. Several methods of expanding Tregs specific for an allogeneic donor were compared by TCRbeta repertoire sequencing in a few healthy controls. General study outcomes and caveats: Biological reproducibility was not examined directly, but technical replication error appeared to be minimal. Because the study included only a small number of patients, the results must be confirmed in larger populations and under other immunosuppression protocols. Expanding Tregs with activated donor B cells appeared to identify the most biologically relevant and donor-specific TCRbeta repertoire.

This clonotype originated in a human donor in good health. The specimen was CD4+ T cells from blood.

The CDR3 region: CAWSVPGTYNEQFF. The nucleotides read TGTGCCTGGAGTGTACCCGGGACCTACAATGAGCAGTTCTTC. The rearrangement combines TRBV30 with TRBJ2-1; TRBD2 could be the D gene, as 5 bases match. At the junction V is shortened by 0 bases and J by 2 bases, with 8 bases in between. CDR1 GTSNPN and CDR2 SVGIG were looked up in the germline V gene (reference sequence). The CDR3 goes from the cysteine to the phenylalanine over 14 residues. Kept here is only the CDR3 DNA, which spans 42 bases and is read in frame from base 1.